This TCR beta chain was captured by sequencing in a study of T-cell memory formation after mild COVID-19. TCRdb itself ran the 5' RACE reads through MiXCR, one entry per CDR3 protein. The profile shows about 68,000 distinct CDR3 sequences, 16% of them singletons. The V gene lost 0 bases and the J gene lost 0 bases, with 7 bases spanning the gap. Germline V gives CDR1 SGHRS, CDR2 YFSETQ. The CDR3 is 15 amino acids. The chain employs TRBV5-1 and TRBJ1-3; D is ambiguous. This sequence originates from an adult woman who had mild COVID-19 (a few samples of this study predate the infection). Cell type and time point are not known. Sequenced: PBMCs or a T cell subset sorted from them (not recorded which). CDR3 sequence reads: CASSLVAPSGNTIYF. The CDR3 DNA follows: TGCGCCAGCAGCTTGGTGGCACCCTCTGGAAACACCATATATTTT. Using reference TRBV5-1 and TRBJ1-3 for the parts outside the CDR3, the full variable domain is KAGVTQTPRYLIKTRGQQVTLSCSPISGHRSVSWYQQTPGQGLQFLFEYFSETQRNKGNFPGRFSGRQFSNSRSEMNVSTLELGDSALYLCASSLVAPSGNTIYFGEGSWLTVV.